A selection of T cell receptor beta chains follows, all from one sample in a study of T cells in Graves' hyperthyroidism and ophthalmopathy. TCRdb redid the calling of the multiplex PCR reads with MiXCR, one entry per CDR3 protein. Found here are 700,000 or so distinct CDR3 sequences, about 14% of them singletons; the top ten hold 9.5% to 15%. Specimen: blood. The receptors stem from a woman aged 45-65 years with Graves' ophthalmopathy. Each CDR3 is given with its conserved first and last residue. The D gene is left open where the match is weak. Clone sizes are given selectively: once, few, many, or a class where the clone is expanded.

d_call,clone_size,v_call,j_call,cdr3_aa,cdr3_nt
NA,few,TRBV2,TRBJ1-1,CASSEIGGNSGEAFF,TGTGCCAGCAGTGAAATCGGGGGGAACTCGGGGGAGGCTTTCTTT
NA,many,TRBV20-1,TRBJ1-5,CSARVNSLNQPQHF,TGCAGTGCTAGAGTAAATAGTCTCAATCAGCCCCAGCATTTT
TRBD1,NA,TRBV7-9,TRBJ2-5,CASSTGTGGPQETQYF,TGTGCCAGCAGCACTGGGACAGGGGGCCCACAAGAGACCCAGTACTTC
TRBD1,few,TRBV7-8,TRBJ1-1,CASSISTGGNTEAFF,TGTGCCAGCAGCATATCGACAGGGGGGAACACTGAAGCTTTCTTT
TRBD2,few,TRBV4-2,TRBJ2-3,CASSQDPDSGRAYEDTQYF,TGTGCCAGCAGCCAAGACCCAGACAGCGGGAGGGCTTATGAAGATACGCAGTATTTT
NA,NA,TRBV7-9,TRBJ2-5,CASSQKALGETQYF,TGTGCCAGCAGCCAGAAAGCACTGGGAGAGACCCAGTACTTC
TRBD1,NA,TRBV30,TRBJ2-7,CAWSAPGQGLYEQYF,TGTGCCTGGAGTGCCCCGGGACAGGGCCTATACGAGCAGTACTTC
NA,NA,TRBV28,TRBJ2-5,CASIRDQGEETQYF,TGTGCCAGCATTAGGGACCAAGGGGAAGAGACCCAGTACTTC
TRBD2,many,TRBV30,TRBJ2-1,CAWRGTSGNYNEQFF,TGTGCCTGGAGGGGGACTAGCGGGAACTACAATGAGCAGTTCTTC
TRBD2,NA,TRBV19,TRBJ2-7,CASRGGTIYEQYF,TGTGCCAGTAGAGGTGGGACTATATACGAGCAGTACTTC
TRBD2,once,TRBV28,TRBJ2-7,CASSLASGGYEQYF,TGTGCCAGCAGTTTAGCTAGCGGGGGCTACGAGCAGTACTTC
NA,many,TRBV18,TRBJ1-1,CASSLKSLNTEAFF,TGTGCCAGCTCTTTGAAGTCGCTGAACACTGAAGCTTTCTTT
TRBD1,few,TRBV7-9,TRBJ2-3,CASREDRAVTDTQYF,TGTGCCAGCAGGGAGGACAGGGCGGTCACAGATACGCAGTATTTT
NA,many,TRBV20-1,TRBJ1-2,CSARVLVRDIYGYTF,TGCAGTGCTAGAGTGCTTGTTCGGGATATCTATGGCTACACCTTC
NA,many,TRBV11-3,TRBJ1-5,CASSHPGTNQPQHF,TGTGCCAGCAGCCATCCCGGGACCAATCAGCCCCAGCATTTT
NA,many,TRBV3-1,TRBJ1-1,CASRYRDGNTEAFF,TGTGCCAGCAGATATCGGGACGGAAACACTGAAGCTTTCTTT
TRBD2,few,TRBV28,TRBJ2-7,CASSFSQTSRVYYEQYF,TGTGCCAGCAGTTTCAGCCAGACTAGCCGGGTCTACTACGAGCAGTACTTC
TRBD2,few,TRBV27,TRBJ2-7,CASSLPPGLAGGFSEQYF,TGTGCCAGCAGTCTACCCCCGGGACTAGCGGGGGGGTTTTCCGAGCAGTACTTC
TRBD2,many,TRBV20-1,TRBJ2-5,CSARGGLAGGRQETQYF,TGCAGTGCTAGAGGGGGACTAGCGGGAGGGAGACAAGAGACCCAGTACTTC
TRBD2,NA,TRBV20-1,TRBJ2-3,CSASQGQRGSDTQYF,TGCAGTGCTAGCCAGGGCCAGCGGGGCTCAGATACGCAGTATTTT
NA,NA,TRBV5-1,TRBJ2-2,CASSLDPGRVNTGELFF,TGCGCCAGCAGCTTGGACCCGGGCAGGGTGAACACCGGGGAGCTGTTTTTT
TRBD2,few,TRBV15,TRBJ2-3,CATSRELAGGKDTQYF,TGTGCCACCAGCAGAGAACTAGCGGGAGGGAAGGATACGCAGTATTTT
NA,many,TRBV11-3,TRBJ1-5,CASSFVHRALDCRNQPQHF,TGTGCCAGCAGCTTTGTACACAGGGCCCTCGATTGTCGCAATCAGCCCCAGCATTTT
NA,many,TRBV6-2/TRBV6-3,TRBJ2-1,CASSFRQHSYNEQFF,TGTGCCAGCAGTTTCCGACAGCACTCCTACAATGAGCAGTTCTTC
NA,few,TRBV7-9,TRBJ2-3,CASSSRTTDTQYF,TGTGCCAGCAGCTCCCGGACCACAGATACGCAGTATTTT
TRBD1,many,TRBV6-2/TRBV6-3,TRBJ2-7,CASSFTGTGDMYEQYF,TGTGCCAGCAGTTTCACCGGGACAGGGGATATGTACGAGCAGTACTTC
NA,NA,TRBV7-6,TRBJ2-3,CASSLDSGSTDTQYF,TGTGCCAGCAGCTTAGACTCTGGGAGCACAGATACGCAGTATTTT
NA,few,TRBV28,TRBJ2-1,CASSSRLIDEQFF,TGTGCCAGCAGTTCCCGGCTAATAGATGAGCAGTTCTTC
NA,NA,TRBV27,TRBJ2-1,CASSFIKGSYNEQFF,TGTGCCAGCAGTTTTATCAAGGGCTCCTACAATGAGCAGTTCTTC
TRBD2,many,TRBV12-3/TRBV12-4,TRBJ2-7,CASTIGGTSVYEQYF,TGTGCCAGCACCATAGGGGGGACTAGCGTCTACGAGCAGTACTTC
NA,few,TRBV10-3,TRBJ2-2,CATFDLQGNTGELFF,TGTGCCACCTTTGACCTACAGGGTAACACCGGGGAGCTGTTTTTT
NA,many,TRBV11-2,TRBJ2-2,CASSLVVVGELFF,TGTGCCAGCAGCTTAGTAGTGGTGGGGGAGCTGTTTTTT
TRBD2,many,TRBV2,TRBJ2-1,CASRAGLADYNEQFF,TGTGCCAGCAGGGCTGGACTAGCGGATTACAATGAGCAGTTCTTC
NA,NA,TRBV5-5,TRBJ1-6,CASSPHHSGSSSPLHF,TGTGCCAGCAGCCCCCACCATTCAGGGTCAAGTTCACCCCTCCACTTT
NA,many,TRBV27,TRBJ1-5,CASSLWGGDQPQHF,TGTGCCAGCAGTTTATGGGGGGGAGACCAGCCCCAGCATTTT
NA,once,TRBV7-2,TRBJ1-2,CASTTGGWGYTF,TGTGCCAGCACCACAGGTGGCTGGGGCTACACCTTC
TRBD2,NA,TRBV19,TRBJ2-1,CASSSWTSGSPYNEQFF,TGTGCCAGTAGTTCGTGGACTAGCGGGAGCCCCTACAATGAGCAGTTCTTC
TRBD2,NA,TRBV5-1,TRBJ2-5,CASSSPSGTNQETQYF,TGCGCCAGCAGCTCCCCTAGCGGGACAAACCAAGAGACCCAGTACTTC
TRBD1,many,TRBV12-3/TRBV12-4,TRBJ1-1,CASSRTGDWDNTEAFF,TGTGCCAGCAGTCGGACAGGGGATTGGGACAACACTGAAGCTTTCTTT
NA,many,TRBV12-3/TRBV12-4,TRBJ2-1,CASSLAIGVPYNEQFF,TGTGCCAGCAGTTTAGCGATCGGGGTCCCCTACAATGAGCAGTTCTTC
NA,many,TRBV20-1,TRBJ2-3,CSTPLGSDTQYF,TGCAGTACCCCTCTCGGTTCAGATACGCAGTATTTT
NA,NA,TRBV4-3,TRBJ1-2,CASSQAQGNYGYTF,TGCGCCAGCAGCCAAGCCCAGGGGAACTATGGCTACACCTTC